These T cell receptor beta chains were read from a single sample in a study of early T cells in non-severe SARS-CoV-2 infection. A single record per CDR3 protein comes from TCRdb applying MiXCR to the 5' RACE reads. The sample contains over 20,000 distinct CDR3 sequences, over 4% of which appear only once. Sequencing was performed on whole blood. The receptor source for this set is an adult who was a healthcare worker with PCR-confirmed SARS-CoV-2 infection or an uninfected control (not recorded which). CDR3s include the opening cysteine and the closing phenylalanine or tryptophan. Each record gives: J gene, V gene, D gene, clone size, CDR3 DNA, CDR3 protein. D genes are given only for firm matches. Clone size is stated in some rows and not others, as once, few, many or a class when expanded.

>TRBJ1-2|TRBV29-1|NA|medium-sized
TGCAGCGCAATCCGCGCAGGACGGGAGTATGGCTACACCTTC
CSAIRAGREYGYTF
>TRBJ1-1|TRBV7-8|NA|many
TGTGCCAGCAGCTACGGCTGGAACACTGAAGCTTTCTTT
CASSYGWNTEAFF
>TRBJ2-7|TRBV12-3/TRBV12-4|NA|many
TGTGCCAGCAGTCCCCGAGCGGGTCCCTACGAGCAGTACTTC
CASSPRAGPYEQYF
>TRBJ1-2|TRBV6-5|NA|many
TGTGCCAGCAGGAGGACCCAAGCTAACTATGGCTACACCTTC
CASRRTQANYGYTF
>TRBJ2-2|TRBV7-3|NA|few
TGTGCCAGCAGCTCTGACCCCAACACCGGGGAGCTGTTTTTT
CASSSDPNTGELFF
>TRBJ2-7|TRBV20-1|NA|medium-sized
TGCAGTGCTATGCGGCAGCTCTACGAGCAGTACTTC
CSAMRQLYEQYF
>TRBJ2-7|TRBV29-1|TRBD1|many
TGCAGCGTTGAGACAGGGGTAAGAGAGCAGTACTTC
CSVETGVREQYF
>TRBJ1-6|TRBV9|NA|many
TGTGCCAGCAGCGTGGGGGAGAGCTCCTATAATTCACCCCTCCACTTT
CASSVGESSYNSPLHF
>TRBJ2-1|TRBV7-9|TRBD2|many
TGTGCCAGCAGCCCGGGACTAGTATCCTACAATGAGCAGTTCTTC
CASSPGLVSYNEQFF
>TRBJ1-1|TRBV5-8|NA|medium-sized
TGTGCCAGCAGCTTGGCCGACCTAACCAACACTGAAGCTTTCTTT
CASSLADLTNTEAFF
>TRBJ2-7|TRBV5-1|TRBD1|few
TGCGCCAGCAGCTTGGAGGGGACAGGACCCTACGAGCAGTACTTC
CASSLEGTGPYEQYF
>TRBJ2-2|TRBV15|TRBD2|NA
TGTGCCACCAGCATCCTAGCGGGGGGCCCGAACACCGGGGAGCTGTTTTTT
CATSILAGGPNTGELFF
>TRBJ2-2|TRBV11-2|NA|NA
TGTGCCAGCAGCCCCTTGGCTCACACCGGGGAGCTGTTTTTT
CASSPLAHTGELFF
>TRBJ1-1|TRBV6-5|TRBD1|NA
TGTGCCAGCAGGAGACAGGGTGAAGCTTTCTTT
CASRRQGEAFF
>TRBJ2-1|TRBV20-1|NA|many
TGCAGTGCACAGAACGGCTTGAATGAGCAGTTCTTC
CSAQNGLNEQFF
>TRBJ2-3|TRBV7-3|NA|many
TGTGCCAGCAGCCCTTCTGCTAGCACAGATACGCAGTATTTT
CASSPSASTDTQYF
>TRBJ2-2|TRBV7-2|TRBD2|many
TGTGCCAGCAGCTTAGAGAGCGGGGGTACCGGGGAGCTGTTTTTT
CASSLESGGTGELFF
>TRBJ2-7|TRBV21-1|NA|NA
TGTGCCAGCAGCAGTAGACAGGGGATAGCCTACGAGCAGTACTTC
CASSSRQGIAYEQYF
>TRBJ1-2|TRBV10-3|NA|NA
TGTGCCATCAGTGAGTCTCAGAGGCATGGCTACACCTTC
CAISESQRHGYTF
>TRBJ2-1|TRBV7-8|TRBD1|medium-sized
TGTGCCAGCAGCTTAGATTCCGGGACAGGGGAGTATGAGCAGTTCTTC
CASSLDSGTGEYEQFF
>TRBJ2-7|TRBV11-2|NA|many
TGTGCCAGCACCGAGGCATCCGAGCAGTACTTC
CASTEASEQYF
>TRBJ1-5|TRBV7-6|TRBD1|NA
TGTGCCAGCAGCGTCGGGACAGGGATTCAGCCCCAGCATTTT
CASSVGTGIQPQHF
>TRBJ1-2|TRBV29-1|NA|many
TGCAGCGTTGAAGATCTAAGGCAGGGTTATGGCTACACCTTC
CSVEDLRQGYGYTF
>TRBJ2-1|TRBV6-6|TRBD2|many
TGTGCCAGCAGTAGCGGCGGGGGGACCCTTTACAATGAGCAGTTCTTC
CASSSGGGTLYNEQFF
>TRBJ2-5|TRBV2|TRBD1|many
TGTGCCAGCAGCGCCGTTACAGGGGCAGAAGAGACCCAGTACTTC
CASSAVTGAEETQYF
>TRBJ1-2|TRBV29-1|TRBD1|many
TGCAGCGCGGGACAGGACTATGGCTACACCTTC
CSAGQDYGYTF
>TRBJ2-3|TRBV5-4|TRBD2|many
TGTGCCAGCAGCCCCCCGAGCGGGGGGGGAGATACGCAGTATTTT
CASSPPSGGGDTQYF
>TRBJ2-3|TRBV4-3|NA|medium-sized
TGCGCCAGCAGCCAAGAACTCGGGTATAGTACAGATACGCAGTATTTT
CASSQELGYSTDTQYF